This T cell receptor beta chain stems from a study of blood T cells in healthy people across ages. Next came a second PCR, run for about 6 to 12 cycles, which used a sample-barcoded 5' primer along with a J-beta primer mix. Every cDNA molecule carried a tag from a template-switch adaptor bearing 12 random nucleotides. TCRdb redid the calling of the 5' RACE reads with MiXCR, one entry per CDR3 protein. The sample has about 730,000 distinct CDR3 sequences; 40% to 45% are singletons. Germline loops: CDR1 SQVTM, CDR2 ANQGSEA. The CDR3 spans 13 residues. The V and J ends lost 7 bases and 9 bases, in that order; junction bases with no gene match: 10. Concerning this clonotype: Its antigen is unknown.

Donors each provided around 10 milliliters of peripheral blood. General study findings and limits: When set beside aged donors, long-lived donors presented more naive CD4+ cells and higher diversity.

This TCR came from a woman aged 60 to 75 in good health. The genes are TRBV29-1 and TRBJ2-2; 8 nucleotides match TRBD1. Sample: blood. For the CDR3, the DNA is TGCAGCGCCTTTGGACAGGGCGGCCGGGAGCTGTTTTTT. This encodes CSAFGQGGRELFF.